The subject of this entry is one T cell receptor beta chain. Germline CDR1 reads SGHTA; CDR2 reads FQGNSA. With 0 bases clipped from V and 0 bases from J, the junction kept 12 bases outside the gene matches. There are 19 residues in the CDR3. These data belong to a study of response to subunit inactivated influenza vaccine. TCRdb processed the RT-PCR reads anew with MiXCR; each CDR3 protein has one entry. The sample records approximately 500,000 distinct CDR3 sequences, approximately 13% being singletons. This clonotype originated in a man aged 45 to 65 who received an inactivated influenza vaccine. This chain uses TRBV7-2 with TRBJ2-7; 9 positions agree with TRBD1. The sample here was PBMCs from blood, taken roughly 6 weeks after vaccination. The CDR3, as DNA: TGTGCCAGCAGCTTAGCCCCAGGAGGGGGACAGGGACCCTCCTACGAGCAGTACTTC. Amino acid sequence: CASSLAPGGGQGPSYEQYF.